This TCR beta chain is drawn from a study of control samples from healthy donors and cancer patients. The germline gives CDR1 SGDLS, CDR2 YYNGEE. This CDR3 comprises 12 residues. Losses at the gene ends were 4 bases for V and 8 bases for J; bases not matched to a gene: 5. Data came from immunoSEQ multiplex PCR; TCRdb stores just in-frame clones and leaves some out. The table records 100,000 to 150,000 clones, 87% of them present only once. The chain is built from TRBV9 and TRBJ1-1, with 7 bases lining up with TRBD1. What was sequenced was blood. This TCR derives from a middle-aged man in good health. The CDR3 region is CASSQGGSEAFF. DNA of the CDR3: TGTGCCAGCAGCCAGGGGGGGTCCGAAGCTTTCTTT.